These T cell receptor beta chains were read from a single sample in a study of blood T cell repertoires in COVID-19. The table came from immunoSEQ multiplex PCR; TCRdb's copy has only in-frame clones and leaves some out. This table has under 60,000 clones, more than 80% appearing once. Sequenced material: peripheral blood. These receptors originate from a man aged 55-75 years with acute or convalescent COVID-19. Each CDR3 is given without its conserved first and last residue. For some rows the clone size is stated as once, few or many, or as a class when expanded; others skip it.

size | J | V | CDR3
NA | TRBJ2-7 | TRBV10-2 | ASSQDRTYEQY
NA | TRBJ1-2 | TRBV5-4 | ASSAGQGANYGYT
NA | TRBJ2-5 | TRBV19 | ASSIASGRQETQY
NA | TRBJ2-1 | TRBV9 | ASSEDLSSYNEQF
NA | TRBJ2-3 | TRBV24-1 | ATSDLSRPSTDTQY
NA | TRBJ1-1 | TRBV9 | ASSVGFGSEAF
NA | TRBJ2-1 | TRBV4-2 | ASSRVEGNEQF
NA | TRBJ1-1 | TRBV7-9 | ASSLRNRADTEAF
once | TRBJ1-2 | TRBV20-1 | SASPISYRDPNYGYT
NA | TRBJ2-1 | TRBV7-3 | ASSLNIGGNYNEQF
NA | TRBJ2-6 | TRBV19 | ASTQGLSSGANVLT
few | TRBJ2-2 | TRBV9 | ASSVAGLTGELF
NA | TRBJ1-1 | TRBV5-6 | ASSLGWTGGGEAF
few | TRBJ1-4 | TRBV3-1/TRBV3-2 | ASSQERETTNEKLF
once | TRBJ2-3 | TRBV13 | ASSLIYRGQGSSTDTQY
NA | TRBJ1-2 | TRBV9 | ASSRDSNYGYT
NA | TRBJ2-1 | TRBV7-3 | ASSLQGLPMYNEQF
NA | TRBJ1-1 | TRBV12-3/TRBV12-4 | ASSLGQNTEAF
once | TRBJ2-7 | TRBV7-2 | ASRRDSTSDEQY
once | TRBJ1-5 | TRBV9 | ASSVLPNSNQPQH
NA | TRBJ2-5 | TRBV11-3 | ASSRGGRETQY
few | TRBJ2-7 | TRBV27 | ASSPTSQFGDEQY
NA | TRBJ2-4 | TRBV5-1 | ASSLALGQGFQNIQY
NA | TRBJ2-5 | TRBV6-5 | ASSSYPQGAGETQY
few | TRBJ2-1 | TRBV11-3 | ASSQGQTTYNEQF
NA | TRBJ2-2 | TRBV19 | ASSRRTGGNEGTGELF
once | TRBJ1-1 | TRBV6-4 | ASSLTGTTGTEAF
NA | TRBJ1-2 | TRBV10-3 | ATEDRIRGYT
NA | TRBJ2-5 | TRBV5-4 | ASSLALMERETQY
NA | TRBJ1-2 | TRBV29-1 | SVEGTSTNYGYT
NA | TRBJ1-1 | TRBV19 | ASSKPRQGARTEAF
few | TRBJ1-2 | TRBV15 | ATSRDDRPLYGYT
once | TRBJ1-5 | TRBV29-1 | SVVTTVNQPQH
NA | TRBJ1-1 | TRBV7-9 | ASSAGQGVNPQAF
few | TRBJ2-7 | TRBV10-1 | ASSGQTPYEQY
NA | TRBJ1-1 | TRBV3-1/TRBV3-2 | ASSRLRAGTEAF